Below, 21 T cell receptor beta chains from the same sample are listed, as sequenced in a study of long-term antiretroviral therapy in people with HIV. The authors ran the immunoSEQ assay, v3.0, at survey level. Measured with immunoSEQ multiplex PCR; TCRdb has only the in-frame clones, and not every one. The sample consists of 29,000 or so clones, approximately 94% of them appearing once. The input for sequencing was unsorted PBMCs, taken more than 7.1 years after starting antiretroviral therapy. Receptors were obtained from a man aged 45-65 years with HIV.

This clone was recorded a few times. Here the CDR3 reads CASEQGANIQYF. CDR3 in DNA: TGTGCCAGCGAACAGGGGGCAAACATTCAGTACTTC. The chain couples TRBV11-2 to TRBJ2-4; 9 nucleotides agree with TRBD1. Losses at the gene ends were 8 bases for V and 6 bases for J; bases not matched to a gene: 2. This CDR3 has 12 residues. CDR1 and CDR2 from the germline V gene are SGHAT and FQNNGV.

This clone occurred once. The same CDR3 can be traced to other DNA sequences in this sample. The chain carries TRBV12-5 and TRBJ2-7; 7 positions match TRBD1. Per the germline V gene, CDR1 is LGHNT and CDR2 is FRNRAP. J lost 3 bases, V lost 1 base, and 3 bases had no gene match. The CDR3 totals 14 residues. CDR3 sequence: CASGLANRGYEQYF. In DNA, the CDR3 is TGTGCTAGTGGTTTGGCCAACAGGGGCTACGAGCAGTACTTC.

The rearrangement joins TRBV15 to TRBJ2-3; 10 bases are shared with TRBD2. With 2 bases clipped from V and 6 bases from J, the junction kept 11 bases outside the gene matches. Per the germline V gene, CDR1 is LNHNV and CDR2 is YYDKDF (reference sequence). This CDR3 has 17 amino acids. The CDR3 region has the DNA TGTGCCACCAGCAGACCCCTAGCGGGGGCCCCAGGGGATACGCAGTATTTT. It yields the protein CATSRPLAGAPGDTQYF.

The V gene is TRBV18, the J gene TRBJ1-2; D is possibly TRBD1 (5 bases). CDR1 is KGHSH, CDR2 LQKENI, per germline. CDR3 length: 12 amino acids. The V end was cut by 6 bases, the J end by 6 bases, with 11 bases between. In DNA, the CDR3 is TGTGCCAGCTCTAATCGGGGGGATGGCTACACCTTC. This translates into CASSNRGDGYTF.

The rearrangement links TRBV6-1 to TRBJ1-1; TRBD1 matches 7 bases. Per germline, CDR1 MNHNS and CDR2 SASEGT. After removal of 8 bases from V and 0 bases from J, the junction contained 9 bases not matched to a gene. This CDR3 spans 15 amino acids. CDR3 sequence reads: CASSHADRLNTEAFF. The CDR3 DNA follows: TGTGCCAGCTCCCACGCGGACAGGTTGAACACTGAAGCTTTCTTT.

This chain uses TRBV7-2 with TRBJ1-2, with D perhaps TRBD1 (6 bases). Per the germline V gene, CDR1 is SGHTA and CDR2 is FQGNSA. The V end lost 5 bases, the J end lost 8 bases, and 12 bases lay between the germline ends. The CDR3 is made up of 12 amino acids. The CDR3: CASSGRGHGYTF. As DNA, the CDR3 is TGTGCCAGCAGCGGCAGGGGACACGGCTACACCTTC.

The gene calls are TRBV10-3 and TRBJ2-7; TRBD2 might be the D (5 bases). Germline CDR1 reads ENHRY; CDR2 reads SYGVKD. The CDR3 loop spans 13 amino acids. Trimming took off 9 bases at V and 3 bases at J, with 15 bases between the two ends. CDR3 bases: TGTGCCATAAAGCTGGACTTAGTCTACGAGCAGTACTTC. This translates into CAIKLDLVYEQYF.

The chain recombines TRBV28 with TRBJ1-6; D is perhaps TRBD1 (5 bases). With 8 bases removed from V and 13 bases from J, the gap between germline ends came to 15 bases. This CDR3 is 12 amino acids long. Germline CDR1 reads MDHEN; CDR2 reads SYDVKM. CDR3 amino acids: CASQLRGSPLHF. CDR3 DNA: TGTGCCAGCCAACTCCGGGGGAGTCCCCTCCACTTT.

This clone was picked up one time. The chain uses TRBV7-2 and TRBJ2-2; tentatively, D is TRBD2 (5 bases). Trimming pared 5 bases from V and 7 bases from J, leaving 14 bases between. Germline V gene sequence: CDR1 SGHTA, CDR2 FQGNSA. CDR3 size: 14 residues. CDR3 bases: TGTGCCAGCAGCCCTACAGCGGTACGCGGGGAGCTGTTTTTT. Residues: CASSPTAVRGELFF.

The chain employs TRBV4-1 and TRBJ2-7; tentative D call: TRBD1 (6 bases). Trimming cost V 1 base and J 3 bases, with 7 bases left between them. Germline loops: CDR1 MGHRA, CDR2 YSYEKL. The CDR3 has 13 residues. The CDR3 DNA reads TGCGCCAGCAGCCAAGTGGACAGCTACGAGCAGTACTTC. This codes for CASSQVDSYEQYF.

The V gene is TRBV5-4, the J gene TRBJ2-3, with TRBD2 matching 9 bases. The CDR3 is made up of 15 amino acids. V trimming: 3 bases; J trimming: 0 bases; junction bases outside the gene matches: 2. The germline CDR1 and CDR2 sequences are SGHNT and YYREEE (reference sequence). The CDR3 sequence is CASSSSGVSTDTQYF. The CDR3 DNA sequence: TGTGCCAGCAGCTCTAGCGGGGTTAGCACAGATACGCAGTATTTT.

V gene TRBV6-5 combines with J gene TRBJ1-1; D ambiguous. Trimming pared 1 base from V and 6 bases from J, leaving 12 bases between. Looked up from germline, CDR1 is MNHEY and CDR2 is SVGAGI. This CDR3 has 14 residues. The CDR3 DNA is TGTGCCAGCAGTTACTGGGAGGGAGATTCTGAAGCTTTCTTT. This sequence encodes CASSYWEGDSEAFF.

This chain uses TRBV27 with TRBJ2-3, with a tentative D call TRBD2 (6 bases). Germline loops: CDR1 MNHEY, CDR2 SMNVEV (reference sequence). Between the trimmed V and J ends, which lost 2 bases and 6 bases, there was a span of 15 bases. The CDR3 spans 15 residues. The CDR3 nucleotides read TGTGCCAGCAGTTTAGGGACTTCGAGGGGCGATACGCAGTATTTT. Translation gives CASSLGTSRGDTQYF.

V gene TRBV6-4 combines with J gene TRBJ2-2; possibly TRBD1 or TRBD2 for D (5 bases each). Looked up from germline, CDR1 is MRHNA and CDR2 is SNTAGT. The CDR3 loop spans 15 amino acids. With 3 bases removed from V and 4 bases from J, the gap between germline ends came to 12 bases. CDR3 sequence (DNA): TGTGCCAGCAGTGAATGGGGGAGTACCACCGGGGAGCTGTTTTTT. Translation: CASSEWGSTTGELFF.

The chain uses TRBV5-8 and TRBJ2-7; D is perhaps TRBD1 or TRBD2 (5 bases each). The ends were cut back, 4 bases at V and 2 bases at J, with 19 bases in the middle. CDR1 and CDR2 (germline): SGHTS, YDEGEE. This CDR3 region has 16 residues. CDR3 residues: CASSPRDGTVTYEQYF. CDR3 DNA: TGTGCCAGCAGCCCTCGGGACGGGACGGTGACCTACGAGCAGTACTTC.

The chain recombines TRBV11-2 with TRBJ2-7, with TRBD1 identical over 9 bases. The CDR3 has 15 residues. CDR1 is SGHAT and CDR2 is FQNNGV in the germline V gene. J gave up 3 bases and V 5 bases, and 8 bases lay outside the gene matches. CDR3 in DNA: TGTGCCAGCAGCAGGCTCGGGACAGGGAGCTACGAGCAGTACTTC. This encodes CASSRLGTGSYEQYF. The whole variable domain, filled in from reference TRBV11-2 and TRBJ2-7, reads EAGVAQSPRYKIIEKRQSVAFWCNPISGHATLYWYQQILGQGPKLLIQFQNNGVVDDSQLPKDRFSAERLKGVDSTLKIQPAKLEDSAVYLCASSRLGTGSYEQYFGPGTRLTVT.

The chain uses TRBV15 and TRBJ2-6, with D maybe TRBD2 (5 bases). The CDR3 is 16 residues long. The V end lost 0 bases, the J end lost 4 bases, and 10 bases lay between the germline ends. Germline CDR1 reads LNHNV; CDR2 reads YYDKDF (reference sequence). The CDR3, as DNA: TGTGCCACCAGCAGAGATGAGAGGGCCGGGGCCAACGTCCTGACTTTC. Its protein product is CATSRDERAGANVLTF.

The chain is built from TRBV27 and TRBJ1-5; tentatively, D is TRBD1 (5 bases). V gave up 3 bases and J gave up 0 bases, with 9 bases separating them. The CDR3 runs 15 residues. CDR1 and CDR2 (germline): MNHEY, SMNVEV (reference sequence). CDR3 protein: CASSLGPLSNQPQHF. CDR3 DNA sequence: TGTGCCAGCAGTTTGGGGCCGCTTAGCAATCAGCCCCAGCATTTT.

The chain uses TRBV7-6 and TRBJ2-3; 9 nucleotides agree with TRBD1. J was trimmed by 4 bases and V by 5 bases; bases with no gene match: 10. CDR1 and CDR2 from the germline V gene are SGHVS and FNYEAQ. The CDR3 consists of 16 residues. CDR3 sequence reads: CASSIRTGVGADTQYF. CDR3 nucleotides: TGTGCCAGCAGCATACGGACAGGGGTTGGGGCAGATACGCAGTATTTT.

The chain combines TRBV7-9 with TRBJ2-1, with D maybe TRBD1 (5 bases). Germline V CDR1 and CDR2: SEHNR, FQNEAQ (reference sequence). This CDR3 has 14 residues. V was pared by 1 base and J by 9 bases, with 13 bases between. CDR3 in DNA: TGTGCCAGCAGCTTAGAGGTAGGGGTTCTTGAGCAGTTCTTC. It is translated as CASSLEVGVLEQFF.

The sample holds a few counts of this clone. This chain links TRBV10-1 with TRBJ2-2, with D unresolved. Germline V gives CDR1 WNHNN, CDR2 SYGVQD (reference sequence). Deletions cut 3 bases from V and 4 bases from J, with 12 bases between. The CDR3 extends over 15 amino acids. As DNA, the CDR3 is TGCGCCAGCAGTGATTCCGGGCTGGGCACCGGGGAGCTGTTTTTT. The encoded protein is CASSDSGLGTGELFF.